Listed here are 8 T cell receptor beta chains from one sample, sequenced in a study of tumor-infiltrating lymphocytes in primary liver carcinoma. Both RNA and DNA were isolated together from around 20-30 mg of bulk tissue that had not been sorted. TCR beta cDNA was prepared out of roughly 0.45 ug total RNA by means of a constant-region primer. Library construction for TCR beta comprised three nested multiplex PCR rounds performed with slightly modified ARM-PCR. The two initial PCR rounds, about 9 cycles each, used TRBV1-TRBV30 forward and C-beta reverse primers. TCRdb re-called the multiplex PCR reads with MiXCR, one entry per CDR3 protein. Found here are about 120,000 distinct CDR3 sequences, 65% to 75% of them singletons; the top ten hold 8.1%. The specimen sequenced was tumor-adjacent normal liver tissue. The source is a woman in her fifties or sixties with primary liver carcinoma and hepatitis B virus infection.

The V call is TRBV21-1, the J call TRBJ1-1; TRBD1, as called in the table, went unchecked against the DNA. TRBV21-1 is flagged as a pseudogene. The CDR3 is 16 amino acids. CDR3 in DNA: TGTGCCAGCAGCAGATACGGGAGGGACAGGGGGCGTCGGGCTTTCTTC. Amino acid sequence: CASSRYGRDRGRRAFF.

With respect to this clonotype: Mismatch with germline at one junction end may stem from a read error. The V gene is TRBV4-1, the J gene TRBJ1-1; 8 bases map to TRBD1. This CDR3 has 14 residues. Germline CDR1 reads MGHRA; CDR2 reads YSYEKL. The CDR3 region is CASGQGAVNPEAFF. In nucleotides, the CDR3 is TGCGCCAGCGGCCAGGGGGCGGTTAACCCTGAAGCTTTCTTT.

As to this clonotype: Because it lacks the conserved phenylalanine or tryptophan at the end, this CDR3 is likely a read error. The DNA is omitted, as the CDR3 cannot be located on it reliably, and the CDR3 follows TCRdb's listing. The chain is built from TRBV11-2 and TRBJ1-1; the DNA was not used to check the table's D call, TRBD1. Germline V gives CDR1 SGHAT, CDR2 FQNNGV. The CDR3 spans 16 residues, counting both ends. This chain's CDR3 is CASSRPRGRADTEAFL.

Notes on this clonotype: A read error may produce the germline difference seen at one junction end. This rearrangement joins TRBV7-8 to TRBJ2-1, with 10 positions matching TRBD2. The CDR3 extends over 19 amino acids. From germline, CDR1 is SGHVS and CDR2 FQNEAQ. The CDR3 loop reads CASSAGPRASGRLYNKQFF. In nucleotides, the CDR3 is TGTGCCAGCAGCGCCGGGCCTCGGGCTAGCGGGAGACTCTACAATAAGCAGTTCTTC.

V gene TRBV28 combines with J gene TRBJ2-3; D is perhaps TRBD1 (6 bases). The CDR3 length is 16 residues. CDR1 and CDR2 (germline): MDHEN, SYDVKM. Trimming stripped 4 bases from V and 1 base from J, with 15 bases between. The CDR3 bases are TGTGCCAGCAGTTCCCCAGGGGTAGCACGCACAGATACGCAGTATTTT. This encodes CASSSPGVARTDTQYF.

Remarks on this clonotype: The junction does not match germline at one end; this may be a read error. This sequence joins TRBV11-2 and TRBJ2-2, with D perhaps TRBD2 (5 bases). Germline lookup yields CDR1 SGHAT and CDR2 FQNNGV. The CDR3 loop spans 16 amino acids. The CDR3 reads CASSDGRNTNTGELLF. For the CDR3, the DNA is TGTGCCAGCAGCGATGGACGCAACACGAACACCGGGGAACTGCTTTTT.

In its sample, this clonotype was seen many times. The chain recombines TRBV7-8 with TRBJ2-7, with 11 bases aligning to TRBD1. This CDR3 comprises 14 residues. Germline V gives CDR1 SGHVS, CDR2 FQNEAQ. The V gene end was trimmed by 5 bases and the J gene end by 6 bases; junction bases not matched to a gene: 6. The CDR3 nucleotides read TGTGCCAGCAGCCCCCGGGACAGGGGGTCCGAGCAGTACTTC. Translation gives CASSPRDRGSEQYF.

A word on this clonotype: Being one base from a much bigger clone, this may be a read error. V is TRBV28 and J is TRBJ1-2; tentative D call: TRBD1 (6 bases). CDR3 size: 14 residues. Germline CDR1 and CDR2: MDHEN and SYDVKM. V was cut by 3 bases and J by 10 bases, with 18 bases left in between. The DNA for the CDR3 is TGTGCCAGCAGTTTTCTCCGATGGACAGATGACTACACCTTC. Its protein is CASSFLRWTDDYTF.